Listed below are T cell receptor beta chains from one sample, sequenced in a study of blood T cell repertoires in COVID-19. The method was immunoSEQ multiplex PCR; TCRdb's version includes in-frame clones alone and lacks a portion of them. Here the sample spans 100,000 to 150,000 clones, more than 75% being singletons. Specimen: peripheral blood. The receptors were sampled from a human donor in a cohort sampled during active COVID-19. CDR3s include the opening cysteine and the closing phenylalanine or tryptophan. D genes are given only for firm matches. Expanded clones get a size class; other rows say once, few or many, or leave the size out.

d_call	clone_size	v_call	j_call	cdr3_aa	cdr3_nt
TRBD1	-	TRBV2	TRBJ1-4	CASSRQGAKHEKLFF	TGTGCCAGCAGCAGACAGGGGGCGAAACATGAAAAACTGTTTTTT
TRBD1	-	TRBV19	TRBJ1-5	CASSIAQGANQPQHF	TGTGCCAGTAGTATAGCTCAGGGGGCCAATCAGCCCCAGCATTTT
-	few	TRBV6-1	TRBJ1-2	CASSDTRSGGYTF	TGTGCCAGCAGTGACACCCGATCGGGAGGCTACACCTTC
TRBD1	-	TRBV18	TRBJ1-6	CASSPGQGANSPLHF	TGTGCCAGCTCACCTGGACAGGGGGCTAATTCACCCCTCCACTTT
TRBD1	few	TRBV4-1	TRBJ1-2	CASSLGTGGLNYGYTF	TGCGCCAGCAGCCTAGGGACAGGGGGCCTCAACTATGGCTACACCTTC
TRBD1	-	TRBV28	TRBJ1-5	CASSNWDREGNQPQHF	TGTGCCAGCAGCAACTGGGACAGGGAGGGAAATCAGCCCCAGCATTTT
TRBD2	-	TRBV5-1	TRBJ2-7	CASMASGAYEQYF	TGCGCCAGCATGGCTAGCGGGGCCTACGAGCAGTACTTC
TRBD1	-	TRBV11-3	TRBJ2-1	CASSLGRGLYNEQFF	TGTGCCAGCAGCTTAGGTAGGGGGCTGTACAATGAGCAGTTCTTC
TRBD1	-	TRBV3-1/TRBV3-2	TRBJ1-1	CASSLTGVRLNTEAFF	TGTGCCAGCAGCCTGACAGGGGTTAGATTGAACACTGAAGCTTTCTTT
-	-	TRBV5-6	TRBJ2-2	CASSLVLTNTGELFF	TGTGCCAGCAGCTTGGTACTCACGAACACCGGGGAGCTGTTTTTT
-	-	TRBV5-1	TRBJ2-3	CASSVGIPGTDTQYF	TGCGCCAGCAGCGTCGGGATCCCCGGTACAGATACGCAGTATTTT
-	-	TRBV7-9	TRBJ1-2	CASSRPQGREGYTF	TGTGCCAGCAGCAGACCCCAGGGGAGAGAAGGCTACACCTTC
TRBD1	once	TRBV4-1	TRBJ1-2	CASSPGAGGNYGYTF	TGCGCCAGCAGCCCAGGGGCAGGGGGGAACTATGGCTACACCTTC
TRBD2	-	TRBV11-2	TRBJ2-1	CASSGAERGPHNEQFF	TGTGCCAGCAGCGGCGCAGAGCGGGGGCCGCACAATGAGCAGTTCTTC
TRBD1	-	TRBV6-1	TRBJ2-3	CASSAYRGKSTDTQYF	TGTGCCAGCAGTGCATACAGGGGGAAAAGTACAGATACGCAGTATTTT
-	-	TRBV3-1/TRBV3-2	TRBJ1-1	CASSQTHGNTEAFF	TGTGCCAGCAGCCAAACCCACGGGAACACTGAAGCTTTCTTT
TRBD1	-	TRBV2	TRBJ2-7	CASSDGQGAYEQYF	TGTGCCAGCAGTGACGGACAGGGGGCCTACGAGCAGTACTTC
-	-	TRBV28	TRBJ2-3	CASSTGPGADTQYF	TGTGCCAGCAGTACGGGCCCAGGGGCAGATACGCAGTATTTT
-	-	TRBV9	TRBJ2-3	CASSVAGGASTDTQYF	TGTGCCAGCAGCGTAGCTGGAGGGGCTAGCACAGATACGCAGTATTTT
-	-	TRBV5-4	TRBJ2-3	CASSLGVFTDTQYF	TGTGCCAGCAGCTTGGGCGTTTTCACAGATACGCAGTATTTT
-	once	TRBV29-1	TRBJ2-1	CSVLGGTEEYYNEQFF	TGCAGCGTTTTGGGGGGAACAGAAGAGTACTACAATGAGCAGTTCTTC
TRBD1	-	TRBV6-5	TRBJ1-2	CASSSTPQGGYGYTF	TGTGCCAGCAGTTCCACGCCACAGGGGGGCTATGGCTACACCTTC
TRBD1	-	TRBV5-4	TRBJ1-2	CASSLEQGGTYGYTF	TGTGCCAGCAGCTTGGAACAGGGGGGGACCTATGGCTACACCTTC
TRBD1	-	TRBV7-6	TRBJ1-2	CASSSGQGKLPNYGYTF	TGTGCCAGCAGCTCAGGACAGGGCAAACTTCCTAACTATGGCTACACCTTC
-	-	TRBV5-6	TRBJ1-2	CASSSPRGPLRYGYTF	TGTGCCAGCAGCTCCCCGAGAGGCCCTCTGAGGTATGGCTACACCTTC
-	-	TRBV7-9	TRBJ2-7	CASSLTGHETYEQYF	TGTGCCAGCAGCTTGACAGGCCACGAGACTTACGAGCAGTACTTC
-	-	TRBV5-4	TRBJ2-1	CASSSIIGEEQFF	TGTGCCAGCAGCTCTATTATAGGAGAGGAGCAGTTCTTC
TRBD2	-	TRBV11-1	TRBJ2-1	CASSSGLAGVHNEQFF	TGTGCCAGCAGCTCCGGACTAGCGGGAGTGCACAATGAGCAGTTCTTC
-	-	TRBV9	TRBJ1-1	CASSVGASGMNTEAFF	TGTGCCAGCAGCGTAGGAGCTTCGGGAATGAACACTGAAGCTTTCTTT
-	-	TRBV7-2	TRBJ2-7	CASSSQTGTYEQYF	TGTGCCAGCAGCTCACAGACAGGAACCTACGAGCAGTACTTC
-	-	TRBV5-1	TRBJ2-7	CASSPRDKPYEQYF	TGCGCCAGCAGCCCCCGGGACAAGCCCTACGAGCAGTACTTC
-	once	TRBV27	TRBJ2-7	CASTPQVGSYEQYF	TGTGCCAGCACCCCACAGGTTGGGTCCTACGAGCAGTACTTC
-	-	TRBV27	TRBJ1-5	CASTSWSTGGPSQPQHF	TGTGCCAGCACCTCGTGGTCGACGGGGGGCCCAAGTCAGCCCCAGCATTTT
-	-	TRBV5-1	TRBJ2-2	CASSFLSPGELFF	TGCGCCAGCAGCTTTCTAAGCCCCGGGGAGCTGTTTTTT
-	-	TRBV6-2/TRBV6-3	TRBJ2-3	CASSYIGGIGDTQYF	TGTGCCAGCAGTTATATCGGGGGTATAGGCGATACGCAGTATTTT
TRBD1	-	TRBV18	TRBJ2-7	CASSPRDRYEQYF	TGTGCCAGCTCACCAAGGGACAGGTACGAGCAGTACTTC
TRBD1	-	TRBV6-5	TRBJ1-1	CASSYPRTGLGTEAFF	TGTGCCAGCAGTTACCCTAGGACAGGGCTTGGCACTGAAGCTTTCTTT
TRBD2	-	TRBV7-6	TRBJ2-2	CASSFVAGQNTGELFF	TGTGCCAGCAGTTTCGTAGCGGGCCAGAACACCGGGGAGCTGTTTTTT
TRBD1	-	TRBV19	TRBJ1-5	CASSMRGQGVYSNQPQHF	TGTGCCAGTAGTATGCGTGGACAGGGGGTATATAGCAATCAGCCCCAGCATTTT
-	-	TRBV5-6	TRBJ2-7	CASSFTGSYEQYF	TGTGCCAGCAGCTTTACAGGCTCCTACGAGCAGTACTTC
-	-	TRBV12-3/TRBV12-4	TRBJ2-1	CASSLRNEQFF	TGTGCCAGCAGTTTGCGCAATGAGCAGTTCTTC
TRBD1	-	TRBV4-1	TRBJ1-5	CASSLETGGNQPQHF	TGCGCCAGCAGCCTGGAGACAGGGGGGAATCAGCCCCAGCATTTT
TRBD1	-	TRBV6-5	TRBJ1-1	CASTPGTVKNTEAFF	TGTGCCAGCACTCCCGGGACAGTGAAGAACACTGAAGCTTTCTTT